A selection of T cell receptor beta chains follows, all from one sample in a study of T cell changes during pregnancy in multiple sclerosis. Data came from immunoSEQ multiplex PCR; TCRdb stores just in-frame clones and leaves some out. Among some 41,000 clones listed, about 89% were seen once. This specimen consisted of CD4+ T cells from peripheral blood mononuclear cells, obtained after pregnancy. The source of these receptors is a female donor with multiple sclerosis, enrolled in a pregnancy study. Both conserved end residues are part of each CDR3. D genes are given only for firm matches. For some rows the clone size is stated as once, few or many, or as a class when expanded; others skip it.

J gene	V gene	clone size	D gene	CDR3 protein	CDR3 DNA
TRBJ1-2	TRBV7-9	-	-	CASSLGGRGAYDGYTF	TGTGCCAGCAGCTTAGGGGGGAGGGGGGCTTACGATGGCTACACCTTC
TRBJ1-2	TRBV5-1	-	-	CASSGGDGRTLYGYTF	TGCGCCAGCAGTGGGGGGGACGGCCGTACCCTCTATGGCTACACCTTC
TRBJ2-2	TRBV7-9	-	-	CASSLEGKRPNTGELFF	TGTGCCAGCAGCTTGGAGGGCAAGCGCCCGAACACCGGGGAGCTGTTTTTT
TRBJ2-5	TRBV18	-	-	CASSPPARETQYF	TGTGCCAGCTCACCACCGGCCCGAGAGACCCAGTACTTC
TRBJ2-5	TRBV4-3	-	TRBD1	CASSQGVRDSQETQYF	TGCGCCAGCAGCCAAGGGGTAAGGGACAGCCAAGAGACCCAGTACTTC
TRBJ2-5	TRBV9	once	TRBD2	CASSQSGRETQYF	TGTGCCAGCAGCCAAAGCGGGAGGGAGACCCAGTACTTC
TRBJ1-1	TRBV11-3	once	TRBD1	CASSETVRDSSEAFF	TGTGCCAGCAGCGAAACCGTCCGGGACAGCAGTGAAGCTTTCTTT
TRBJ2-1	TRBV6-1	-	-	CASSEGHGNYNEQFF	TGTGCCAGCAGTGAAGGTCACGGGAACTACAATGAGCAGTTCTTC
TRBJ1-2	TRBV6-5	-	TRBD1	CASKRQGTYGYTF	TGTGCCAGCAAGAGACAGGGAACTTATGGCTACACCTTC
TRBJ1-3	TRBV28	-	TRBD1	CAAGGGGNTIYF	TGTGCCGCAGGGGGCGGTGGAAACACCATATATTTT
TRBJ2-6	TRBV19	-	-	CASLSSSGANVLTF	TGTGCCAGTTTATCGTCCTCTGGGGCCAACGTCCTGACTTTC
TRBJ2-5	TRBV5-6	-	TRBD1	CASSLGDLTGDQYF	TGTGCCAGCAGCTTGGGGGACCTAACAGGGGACCAGTACTTC
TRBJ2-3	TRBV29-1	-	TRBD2	CSVVSGGTDTQYF	TGCAGCGTTGTAAGCGGGGGCACAGATACGCAGTATTTT
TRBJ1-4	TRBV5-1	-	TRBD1	CASSPGTGGSEKLFF	TGCGCCAGCAGCCCCGGGACAGGGGGGAGTGAAAAACTGTTTTTT
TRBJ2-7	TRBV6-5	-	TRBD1	CASSSDTTGTEQYF	TGTGCCAGCAGTTCCGACACGACAGGGACCGAGCAGTACTTC
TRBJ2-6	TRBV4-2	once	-	CASSQAGSGANVLTF	TGTGCCAGCAGCCAAGCAGGGTCTGGGGCCAACGTCCTGACTTTC
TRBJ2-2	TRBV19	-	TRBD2	CASSTGLAGGPGGELFF	TGTGCCAGTAGTACGGGACTAGCGGGAGGGCCTGGCGGGGAGCTGTTTTTT
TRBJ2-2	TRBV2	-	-	CASRAGELFF	TGTGCCAGCCGAGCCGGGGAGCTGTTTTTT
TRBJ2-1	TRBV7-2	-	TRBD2	CASSTRGLALLEQFF	TGTGCCAGCAGCACCCGAGGACTAGCACTTCTTGAGCAGTTCTTC
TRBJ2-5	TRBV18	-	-	CASSPDTSQETQYF	TGTGCCAGCTCACCAGACACTAGCCAAGAGACCCAGTACTTC
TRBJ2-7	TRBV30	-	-	CAWGGTYEQYF	TGTGCCTGGGGTGGTACCTACGAGCAGTACTTC
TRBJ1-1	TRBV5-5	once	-	CASSQNTEAFF	TGTGCCAGCAGCCAGAACACTGAAGCTTTCTTT
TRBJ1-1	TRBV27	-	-	CASSFEAATEAFF	TGTGCCAGCAGTTTTGAGGCAGCCACTGAAGCTTTCTTT
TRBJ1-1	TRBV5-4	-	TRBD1	CASSRQGARDTEAFF	TGTGCCAGCAGTCGACAGGGGGCGCGGGACACTGAAGCTTTCTTT
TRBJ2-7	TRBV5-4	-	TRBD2	CASSLELAAPYEQYF	TGTGCCAGCAGCTTGGAACTAGCGGCCCCCTACGAGCAGTACTTC
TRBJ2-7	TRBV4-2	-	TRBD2	CASSQGLAGAYEQYF	TGTGCCAGCAGCCAAGGACTAGCGGGAGCCTACGAGCAGTACTTC
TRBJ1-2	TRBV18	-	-	CASSPEQGSYGYTF	TGTGCCAGCTCACCAGAGCAGGGTAGCTATGGCTACACCTTC
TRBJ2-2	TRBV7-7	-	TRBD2	CASSPGLAGVRAGELFF	TGTGCCAGCAGCCCCGGACTAGCGGGAGTACGAGCCGGGGAGCTGTTTTTT
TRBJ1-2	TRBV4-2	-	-	CASSQRQGSGYTF	TGTGCCAGCAGCCAACGGCAGGGCAGTGGCTACACCTTC
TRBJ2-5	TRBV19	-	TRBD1	CASSIVTGAEETQYF	TGTGCCAGTAGTATAGTAACAGGGGCTGAGGAGACCCAGTACTTC
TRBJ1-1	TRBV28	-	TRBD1	CASSATGQGLDTEAFF	TGTGCCAGCAGTGCCACGGGACAGGGTCTGGACACTGAAGCTTTCTTT
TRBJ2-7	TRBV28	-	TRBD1	CASTRTGDHSYEQYF	TGTGCCAGCACACGGACAGGGGACCACTCCTACGAGCAGTACTTC
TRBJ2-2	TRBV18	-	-	CASSPLSVSHGELFF	TGTGCCAGCTCACCACTCTCGGTATCTCACGGGGAGCTGTTTTTT
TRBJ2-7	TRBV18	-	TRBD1	CASSQVGQGSSEQYF	TGTGCCAGCTCACAAGTGGGACAGGGGAGCAGCGAGCAGTACTTC